This T cell receptor (beta chain) appears in the sequencing data of a study of OX40 agonist ivuxolimab in advanced cancers. For the study at large: The dose-escalation cohort was about 86% male, with a mean age of around 60 years, ranging about 23 to 90.

Measured with immunoSEQ multiplex PCR; TCRdb has only the in-frame clones, and not every one. The table has around 69,000 clones, around 89% seen once. Germline V gene lookup returns CDR1 MNHEY and CDR2 SMNVEV (reference sequence). The CDR3 is 20 residues long. The V end lost 7 bases, the J end lost 2 bases, and 30 bases lay between the germline ends. The sample consisted of CD4+ or CD8+ T cells sorted from blood, taken in a trial of the OX40 agonist ivuxolimab. This TCR derives from an adult with an advanced solid tumor such as melanoma, head and neck, liver or kidney cancer. V gene TRBV27 combines with J gene TRBJ2-4; no firm D call. The CDR3 here is CASNPRQDRRLVRTKNIQYF. The CDR3 DNA sequence: TGTGCCAGCAACCCGCGTCAGGATAGAAGGTTAGTCAGGACCAAAAACATTCAGTACTTC.